Reported below is one T cell receptor (beta chain). Its specific antigen is unknown. Within one base of it there is no much larger clone, and no base qualities were kept. The data derive from a study of blood T cell repertoires in COVID-19 (dated by TCRdb to 2018 to 2021). With respect to the entire study: Samples covering the acute and convalescent phases of COVID-19 were provided by collaborators in the United States, Italy and Spain. The repertoires were released in a freely available public database meant as a resource for research on the immune response to SARS-CoV-2. Deeply sampled blood TCRbeta repertoires from subjects exposed to, actively infected with, or recovered from COVID-19 were included in the dataset. A de-identified subject ID, COVID-19 status, age in years and sex were almost always included in the sample metadata. The material from the prospective study consisted of cDNA or gDNA derived from T cells, B-cell-depleted T cells, or PBMCs. HLA class I and class II types, where available, came from metadata supplied by the sample provider rather than from assay-based typing. Samples were obtained from the ongoing ImmuneRACE study (first 160 participants) and from 1,254 subjects provided by 6 global collaborators. Study-level results and caveats: How much clinical and demographic metadata was included differed by source and by participant, and the metadata was provided uncurated.

Based on the germline V gene, the CDR1 and CDR2 sequences are KGHSH and LQKENI. Relative to germline, V is 6 bases shorter and J is 4 bases shorter, with 18 bases between their ends. The cysteine opens and the phenylalanine closes a CDR3 of 15 amino acids. The DNA shown is the 45-base CDR3, in frame from base 1. Each collaborating institution followed its own protocols to collect whole blood in K2EDTA tubes. Collaborator samples were shipped for TCRbeta analysis as frozen whole blood, isolated PBMCs, or DNA extracted from either sample type. The immunoSEQ Assay, a bias-controlled multiplex PCR, was used to amplify TCRbeta CDR3 regions from genomic DNA. Turning to the authors' computational methods: Within the assay, amplification of reference gene primers was used to estimate how many nucleated cells each sample contained. Sequence reads were collapsed and filtered to measure the absolute abundance of every unique TCRbeta CDR3 rearrangement. For each sample, productive Simpson clonality was calculated as the square root of Simpson's diversity index over productive rearrangements. TCRdb re-hosts the immuneACCESS table, in-frame sequences only. Its copies lack some clones; in the studies checked, an unresolved V gene accounts for under half of them, and the cause for the rest is not known. V, J and clone size are taken as reported in that table, and D and trimming were inferred from the DNA itself. The sample table records 150,000 to 200,000 clones; 79% of these occur just once. About 18% of the sample belongs to the ten largest clones.

The TCR comes from a man in his 60s with active or convalescent COVID-19. Sequencing was carried out using peripheral blood. The rearrangement combines TRBV18 with TRBJ1-1; matching of 6 bases hints at TRBD1 as the D gene. CDR3 loop: CASSPGGQGPTEAFF. The nucleotide sequence is given as TGTGCCAGCTCCCCGGGGGGGCAGGGGCCCACTGAAGCTTTCTTT. Reference TRBV18 and TRBJ1-1 proteins supply the regions before and after the CDR3; the full variable domain is: NAGVMQNPRHLVRRRGQEARLRCSPMKGHSHVYWYRQLPEEGLKFMVYLQKENIIDESGMPKERFSAEFPKEGPSILRIQQVVRGDSAAYFCASSPGGQGPTEAFFGQGTRLTVV.